Listed below are T cell receptor beta chains from one sample, sequenced in a study of blood T cell repertoires in COVID-19. Sequenced by immunoSEQ multiplex PCR; TCRdb stores in-frame clones only, minus some. The data show 250,000 or so clones, around 88% seen once. The sequenced sample was peripheral blood. The receptor set was obtained from a man at least 80 years old with acute or convalescent COVID-19. Both conserved end residues are part of each CDR3. The D gene is left open where the match is weak. For some rows the clone size is stated as once, few or many, or as a class when expanded; others skip it.

clone size	J gene	V gene	CDR3 length	D gene	CDR3 DNA	CDR3 protein
NA	TRBJ2-1	TRBV29-1	15	NA	TGCAGCGTTGAGGCGGGGAGCGCGTCCTACAATGAGCAGTTCTTC	CSVEAGSASYNEQFF
NA	TRBJ2-5	TRBV19	15	TRBD2	TGTGCCAGTAGTTCTCGGGCGACTAGCGGAGGGACCCAGTACTTC	CASSSRATSGGTQYF
NA	TRBJ2-7	TRBV5-4	15	NA	TGTGCCAGCAGCAAAGGGGGGGATCGGGAATACGAGCAGTACTTC	CASSKGGDREYEQYF
NA	TRBJ1-2	TRBV7-2	16	TRBD1	TGTGCCAGCAGCCTCACTAGGGGGCTGAGCCCCTATGGCTACACCTTC	CASSLTRGLSPYGYTF
NA	TRBJ2-2	TRBV9	18	TRBD2	TGTGCCAGCAGCGTAGAGTTAGCGGGAGAACCGGGGGCAGGGGAGCTGTTTTTT	CASSVELAGEPGAGELFF
NA	TRBJ2-1	TRBV5-1	14	TRBD2	TGCGCCAGCAGCCCTAGGACTAGTAGAGATGAGCAGTTCTTC	CASSPRTSRDEQFF
NA	TRBJ2-5	TRBV5-4	13	TRBD1	TGTGCCACCACCTGGACAGGAAGGGAGACCCAGTACTTC	CATTWTGRETQYF
few	TRBJ1-5	TRBV11-2	14	NA	TGTGCCAGCAGCCTGGGGGGGCGCGGGCAGCCCCAGCATTTT	CASSLGGRGQPQHF
NA	TRBJ1-1	TRBV14	13	NA	TGTGCCAGCAGCCAAGGGGGGGGGATAAGGGCTTTCTTT	CASSQGGGIRAFF
NA	TRBJ1-1	TRBV29-1	13	TRBD1	TGCAGCGTACAGGGGGCCTCGAACACTGAAGCTTTCTTT	CSVQGASNTEAFF
NA	TRBJ2-6	TRBV7-9	13	NA	TGTGCCAGCAGCTTAGCGACTGTCAACGTCCTGACTTTC	CASSLATVNVLTF
NA	TRBJ1-4	TRBV6-2/TRBV6-3	14	NA	TGTGCCAGCAGCCCGGTCGGGAGGAATGAAAAACTGTTTTTT	CASSPVGRNEKLFF
NA	TRBJ2-1	TRBV19	13	NA	TGTGCCAGTAGTATATGGGGGGAGAATGAGCAGTTCTTC	CASSIWGENEQFF
NA	TRBJ1-2	TRBV6-5	14	NA	TGTGCCAGCAGTTACAGGGGATCAAACTATGGCTACACCTTC	CASSYRGSNYGYTF
NA	TRBJ1-1	TRBV5-1	13	NA	TGCGCCAGCAGCCCGACAGGGAACACTGAAGCTTTCTTT	CASSPTGNTEAFF
NA	TRBJ1-6	TRBV9	16	TRBD1	TGTGCCAGCAGCGTGGGTTCGGGGACAGATCATTCACCCCTCCACTTT	CASSVGSGTDHSPLHF
NA	TRBJ2-7	TRBV27	14	NA	TGTGCCAGCAGGCCGTACAGTACGACCTACGAGCAGTACTTC	CASRPYSTTYEQYF
NA	TRBJ2-1	TRBV28	15	NA	TGTGCCAGCAGTCCTGCCGACTGGAACTACAATGAGCAGTTCTTC	CASSPADWNYNEQFF
NA	TRBJ2-7	TRBV5-4	16	TRBD2	TGTGCCAGCAGCTCCGGTGGGCTAGCGGGGGGATACGAGCAGTACTTC	CASSSGGLAGGYEQYF
NA	TRBJ1-2	TRBV7-2	13	NA	TGTGCCAGCAGCTTTGACAGCCAGTATGGCTACACCTTC	CASSFDSQYGYTF
NA	TRBJ2-7	TRBV6-1	15	TRBD1	TGTGCCAGCAGTGAAACGGGACAGGGTGCCTACGAGCAGTACTTC	CASSETGQGAYEQYF
NA	TRBJ1-2	TRBV2	12	NA	TGTGCCAGCAGAGGGGACGGGGGAGGCTACACCTTC	CASRGDGGGYTF
NA	TRBJ1-2	TRBV19	14	NA	TGTGCCAGTAGTCTAGGACAGTTGGTCGATGGCTACACCTTC	CASSLGQLVDGYTF
NA	TRBJ1-2	TRBV4-3	15	TRBD1	TGCGCCAGCAGCCAAGATACCGGGACAGCTTATGGCTACACCTTC	CASSQDTGTAYGYTF
NA	TRBJ1-4	TRBV7-9	14	NA	TGTGCCAGCAGGCAGGGTGCAACTAATGAAAAACTGTTTTTT	CASRQGATNEKLFF
NA	TRBJ2-2	TRBV15	14	NA	TGTGCCACCAGCAGAGATCAGGAGGGCGGGGAGCTGTTTTTT	CATSRDQEGGELFF
once	TRBJ2-1	TRBV10-3	14	NA	TGTGCCACTTGGAGGGAAGGGTCCGTCAATGAGCAGTTCTTC	CATWREGSVNEQFF
NA	TRBJ2-5	TRBV7-9	13	NA	TGTGCCAGCAGCAAAGGTGCGGTAGAGACCCAGTACTTC	CASSKGAVETQYF
NA	TRBJ2-2	TRBV11-2	15	NA	TGTGCCAGCAGCGTCTCGCGACTATCCACCGGGGAGCTGTTTTTT	CASSVSRLSTGELFF
NA	TRBJ2-1	TRBV9	16	TRBD2	TGTGCCAGCAGCTTAACTAGCGGGGGGGCCAATTATGAGCAGTTCTTC	CASSLTSGGANYEQFF
NA	TRBJ1-5	TRBV25-1	13	NA	TGTGCCAGCCAGCAGGGATACAATCAGCCCCAGCATTTT	CASQQGYNQPQHF
NA	TRBJ1-1	TRBV18	14	NA	TGTGCCAGCTCACCCTACGACGAGGTCACTGAAGCTTTCTTT	CASSPYDEVTEAFF
NA	TRBJ1-4	TRBV18	12	NA	TGTGCCAGCTCTGAGATTAATGAAAAACTGTTTTTT	CASSEINEKLFF
NA	TRBJ2-3	TRBV27	18	TRBD2	TGTGCCAGCAGCCGAAATCCGGGACTAGCGGGAGGGACAGATACGCAGTATTTT	CASSRNPGLAGGTDTQYF
NA	TRBJ1-4	TRBV5-5	15	TRBD1	TGTGCCAGCAGCTTACCAGACAGGGAGGATGAAAAACTGTTTTTT	CASSLPDREDEKLFF
once	TRBJ1-5	TRBV5-1	14	NA	TGCGCCAGCAGATTATCACAGGGAAATCAGCCCCAGCATTTT	CASRLSQGNQPQHF
NA	TRBJ2-5	TRBV4-3	13	NA	TGCGCCAGCAGCCAAGATGGCGGGGAGACCCAGTACTTC	CASSQDGGETQYF
NA	TRBJ1-5	TRBV5-8	15	NA	TGTGCCAGCAGCCGCAGGGGAGTCGGCAATCAGCCCCAGCATTTT	CASSRRGVGNQPQHF
NA	TRBJ2-7	TRBV5-1	12	TRBD1	TGCGCCAGCAGCTCACAGGGGTACGAGCAGTACTTC	CASSSQGYEQYF
NA	TRBJ1-5	TRBV6-5	15	TRBD1	TGTGCCAGCAGTACAATAGGGACAGGGGTTCAGCCCCAGCATTTT	CASSTIGTGVQPQHF
NA	TRBJ1-3	TRBV6-5	13	NA	TGTGCCAGCCAGGAACCCTCTGGAAACACCATATATTTT	CASQEPSGNTIYF
NA	TRBJ2-7	TRBV5-1	15	NA	TGCGCCAGCAGCTTGGAACGGGAGAGCTCCTACGAGCAGTACTTC	CASSLERESSYEQYF
few	TRBJ2-1	TRBV19	14	TRBD1	TGTGCCAGTACCTCAACAGGGGGTCGCAATGAGCAGTTCTTC	CASTSTGGRNEQFF
NA	TRBJ1-1	TRBV7-9	14	NA	TGTGCCAGCAGCCCTAGAGGGTACGACACTGAAGCTTTCTTT	CASSPRGYDTEAFF
NA	TRBJ1-5	TRBV9	15	TRBD1	TGTGCCAGCAGCGCTTCGGACAGGGGCGGTCAGCCCCAGCATTTT	CASSASDRGGQPQHF
NA	TRBJ1-2	TRBV18	15	TRBD1	TGTGCCAGCTCTCCTTTCGGACAGGGCCCCACTGGCTACACCTTC	CASSPFGQGPTGYTF